This paragraph covers one TCR beta chain sequence. The data were obtained in a study of regulatory T cells in long-lasting Graves disease. Trimming left V 5 bases short and J 6 bases short, with 17 bases between. Germline lookup yields CDR1 LNHDA and CDR2 SQIVND (reference sequence). The CDR3 is 15 residues long. CDR3-region Arm-PCR and iRepertoire HTBI primers produced the TCR beta libraries. TCRdb reprocessed the multiplex PCR reads via MiXCR and lists one record per CDR3 protein. The sample holds over 300,000 distinct CDR3 sequences, 15% to 18% seen once. Stated time point: newly diagnosed GD, antithyroid drugs for less than 3 months. Scientists built the TCR library using RNA that was extracted from PBMCs.

This sequence was found in a female donor with Graves disease. Source: peripheral blood mononuclear cells (PBMCs), taken at new diagnosis, from a patient treated with antithyroid drugs. V and J are TRBV19 and TRBJ2-1; possible D gene TRBD2, 5 bases. The CDR3 region has the DNA TGTGCCAGTAGTGCCCGGGTCGTGACTACCAATGAGCAGTTCTTC. Protein sequence: CASSARVVTTNEQFF.